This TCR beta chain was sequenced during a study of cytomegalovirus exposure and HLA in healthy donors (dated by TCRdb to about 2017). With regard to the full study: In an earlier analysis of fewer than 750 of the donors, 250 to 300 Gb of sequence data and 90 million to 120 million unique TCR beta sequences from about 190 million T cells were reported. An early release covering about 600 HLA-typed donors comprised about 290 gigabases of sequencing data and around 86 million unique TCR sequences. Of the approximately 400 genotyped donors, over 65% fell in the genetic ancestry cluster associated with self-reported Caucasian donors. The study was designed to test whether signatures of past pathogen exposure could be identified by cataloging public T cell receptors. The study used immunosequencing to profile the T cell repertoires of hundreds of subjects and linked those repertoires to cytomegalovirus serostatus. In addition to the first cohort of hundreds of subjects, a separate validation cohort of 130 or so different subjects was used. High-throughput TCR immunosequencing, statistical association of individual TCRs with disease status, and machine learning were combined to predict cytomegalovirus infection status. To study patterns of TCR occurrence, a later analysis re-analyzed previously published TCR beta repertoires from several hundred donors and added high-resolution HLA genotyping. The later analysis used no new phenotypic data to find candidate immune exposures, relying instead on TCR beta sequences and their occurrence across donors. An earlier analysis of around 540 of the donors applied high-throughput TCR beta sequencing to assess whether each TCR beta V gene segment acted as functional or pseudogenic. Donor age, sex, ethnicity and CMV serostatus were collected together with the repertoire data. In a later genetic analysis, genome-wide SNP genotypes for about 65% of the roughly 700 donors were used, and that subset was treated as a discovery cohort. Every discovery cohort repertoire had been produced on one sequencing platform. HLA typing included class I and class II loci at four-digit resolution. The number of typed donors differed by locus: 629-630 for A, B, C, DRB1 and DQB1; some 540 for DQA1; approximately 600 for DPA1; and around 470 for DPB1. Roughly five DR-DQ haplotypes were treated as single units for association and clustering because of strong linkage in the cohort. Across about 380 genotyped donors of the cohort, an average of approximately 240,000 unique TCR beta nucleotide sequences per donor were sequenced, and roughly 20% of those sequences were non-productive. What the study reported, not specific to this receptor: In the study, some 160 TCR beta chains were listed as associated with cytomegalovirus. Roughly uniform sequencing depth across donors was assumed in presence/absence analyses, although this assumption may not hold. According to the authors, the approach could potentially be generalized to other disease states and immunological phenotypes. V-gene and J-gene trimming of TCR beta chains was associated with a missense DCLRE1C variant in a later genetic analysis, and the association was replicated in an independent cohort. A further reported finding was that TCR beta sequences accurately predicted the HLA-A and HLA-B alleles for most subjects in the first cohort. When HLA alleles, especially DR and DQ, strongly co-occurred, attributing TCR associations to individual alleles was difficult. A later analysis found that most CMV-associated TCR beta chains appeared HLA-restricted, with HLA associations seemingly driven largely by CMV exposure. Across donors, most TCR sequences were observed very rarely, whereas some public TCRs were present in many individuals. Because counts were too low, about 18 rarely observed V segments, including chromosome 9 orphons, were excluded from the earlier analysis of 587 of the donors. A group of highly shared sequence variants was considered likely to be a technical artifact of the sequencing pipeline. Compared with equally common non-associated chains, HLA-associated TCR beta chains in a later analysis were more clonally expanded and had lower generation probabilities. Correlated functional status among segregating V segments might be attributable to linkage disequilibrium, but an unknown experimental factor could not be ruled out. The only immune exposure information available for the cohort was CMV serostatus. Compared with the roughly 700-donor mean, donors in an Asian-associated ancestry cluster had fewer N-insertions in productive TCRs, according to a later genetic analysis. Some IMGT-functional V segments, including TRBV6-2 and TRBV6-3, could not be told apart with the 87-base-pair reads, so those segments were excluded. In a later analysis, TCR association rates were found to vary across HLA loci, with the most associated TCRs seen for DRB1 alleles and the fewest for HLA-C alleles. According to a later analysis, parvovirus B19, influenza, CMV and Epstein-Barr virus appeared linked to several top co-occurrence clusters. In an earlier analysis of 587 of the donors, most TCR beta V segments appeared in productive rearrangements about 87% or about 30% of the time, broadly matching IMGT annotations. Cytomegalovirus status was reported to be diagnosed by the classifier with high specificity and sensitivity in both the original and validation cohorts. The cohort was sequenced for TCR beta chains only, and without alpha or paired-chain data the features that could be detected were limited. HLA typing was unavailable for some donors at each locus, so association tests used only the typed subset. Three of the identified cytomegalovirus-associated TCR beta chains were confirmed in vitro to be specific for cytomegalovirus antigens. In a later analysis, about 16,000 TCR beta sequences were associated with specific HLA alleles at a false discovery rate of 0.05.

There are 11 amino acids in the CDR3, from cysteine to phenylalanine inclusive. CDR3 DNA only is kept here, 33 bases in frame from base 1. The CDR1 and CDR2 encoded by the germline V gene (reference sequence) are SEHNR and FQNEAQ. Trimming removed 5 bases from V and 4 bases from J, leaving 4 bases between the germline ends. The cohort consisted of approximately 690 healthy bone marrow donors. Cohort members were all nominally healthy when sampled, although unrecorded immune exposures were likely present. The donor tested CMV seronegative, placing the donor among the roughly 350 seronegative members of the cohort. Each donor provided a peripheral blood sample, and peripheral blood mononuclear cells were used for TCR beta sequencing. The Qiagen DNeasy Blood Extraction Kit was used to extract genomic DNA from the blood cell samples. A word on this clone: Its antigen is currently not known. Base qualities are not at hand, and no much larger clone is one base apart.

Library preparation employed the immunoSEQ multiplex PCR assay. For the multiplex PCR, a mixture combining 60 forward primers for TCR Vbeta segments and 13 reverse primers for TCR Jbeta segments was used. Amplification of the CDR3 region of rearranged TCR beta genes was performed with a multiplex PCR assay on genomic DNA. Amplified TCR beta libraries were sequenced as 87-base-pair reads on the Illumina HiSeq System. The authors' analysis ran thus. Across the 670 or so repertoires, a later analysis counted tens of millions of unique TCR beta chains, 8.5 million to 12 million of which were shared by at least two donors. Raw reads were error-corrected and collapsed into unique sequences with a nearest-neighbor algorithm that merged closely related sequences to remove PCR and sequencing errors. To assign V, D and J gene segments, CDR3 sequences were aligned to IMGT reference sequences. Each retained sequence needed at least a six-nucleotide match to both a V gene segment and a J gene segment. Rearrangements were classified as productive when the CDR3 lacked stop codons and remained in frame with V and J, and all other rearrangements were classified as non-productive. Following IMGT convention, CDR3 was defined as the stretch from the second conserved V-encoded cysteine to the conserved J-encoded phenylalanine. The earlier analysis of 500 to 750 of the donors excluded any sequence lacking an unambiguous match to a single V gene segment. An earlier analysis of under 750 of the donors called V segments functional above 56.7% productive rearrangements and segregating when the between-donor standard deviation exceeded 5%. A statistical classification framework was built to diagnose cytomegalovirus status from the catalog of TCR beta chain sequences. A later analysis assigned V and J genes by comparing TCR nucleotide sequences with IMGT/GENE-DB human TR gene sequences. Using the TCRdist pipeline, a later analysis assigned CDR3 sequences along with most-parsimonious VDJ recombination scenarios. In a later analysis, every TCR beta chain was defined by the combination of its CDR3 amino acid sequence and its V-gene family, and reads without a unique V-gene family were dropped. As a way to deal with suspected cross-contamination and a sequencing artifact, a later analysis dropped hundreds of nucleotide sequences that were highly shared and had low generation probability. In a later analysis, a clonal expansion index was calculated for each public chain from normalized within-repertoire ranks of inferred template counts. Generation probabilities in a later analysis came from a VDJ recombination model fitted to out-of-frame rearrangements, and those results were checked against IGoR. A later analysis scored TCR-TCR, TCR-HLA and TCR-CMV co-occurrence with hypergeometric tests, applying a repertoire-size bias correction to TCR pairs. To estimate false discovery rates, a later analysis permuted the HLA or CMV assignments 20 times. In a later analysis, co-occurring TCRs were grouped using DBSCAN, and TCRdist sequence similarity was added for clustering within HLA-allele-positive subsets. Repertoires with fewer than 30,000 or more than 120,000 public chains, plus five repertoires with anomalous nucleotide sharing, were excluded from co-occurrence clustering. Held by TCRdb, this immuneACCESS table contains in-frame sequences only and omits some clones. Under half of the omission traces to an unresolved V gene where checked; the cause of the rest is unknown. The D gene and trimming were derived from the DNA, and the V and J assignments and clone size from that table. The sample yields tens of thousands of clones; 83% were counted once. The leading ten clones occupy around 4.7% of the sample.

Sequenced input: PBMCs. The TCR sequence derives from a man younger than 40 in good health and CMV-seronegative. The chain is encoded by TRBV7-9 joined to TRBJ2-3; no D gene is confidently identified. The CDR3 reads CASSRSDTQYF. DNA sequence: TGTGCCAGCAGCCGTTCAGATACGCAGTATTTT.